The 13 T cell receptor beta chains below all came from one sample that was sequenced in a study of shared T cell receptors in the human thymus. This table comes from immunoSEQ multiplex PCR, and its TCRdb copy is limited to in-frame clones, with some not included. This repertoire shows hundreds of thousands of clones, 70% to 90% found once; its top ten account for 0.0094%. The same data also contributed to another study, on human thymus T cells.

Sequenced material: thymocytes. Source of these receptors: a boy under two years old with a congenital heart defect.

The chain couples TRBV4-1 to TRBJ2-5; possibly TRBD2 for D (6 bases). Trimming took 4 bases from V and 2 from J, leaving 17 bases between them. Per the germline V gene, CDR1 is MGHRA and CDR2 is YSYEKL. The CDR3 spans 16 residues. CDR3 region: CASSRSLGREQETQYF. DNA for the CDR3: TGCGCCAGCAGCCGCAGCCTTGGGCGGGAACAAGAGACCCAGTACTTC.

The count of this clone is one. This sequence joins TRBV6-5 and TRBJ2-3; D remains unclear. Trimming took off 6 bases at V and 4 bases at J, with 8 bases between the two ends. This CDR3 is 12 amino acids long. CDR1 and CDR2 from the germline V gene are MNHEY and SVGAGI. The CDR3 region is CASRRGADTQYF. In nucleotides, the CDR3 is TGTGCCAGCAGGCGAGGCGCAGATACGCAGTATTTT.

The chain uses TRBV5-4 and TRBJ2-5; 12 bases fit TRBD1. The J call is doubtful: the DNA matches TRBJ2-7 better. The CDR3 runs to 16 residues. Looked up from germline, CDR1 is SGHNT and CDR2 is YYREEE (reference sequence). The CDR3: CASSWGPGQGADEQYF. In DNA, the CDR3 is TGTGCCAGCAGCTGGGGCCCGGGACAGGGGGCAGACGAGCAGTACTTC.

DNA of the CDR3: TGTGCCAGCAGTGGCTCTAGCGGGGAAACCTACGAGCAGTACTTC. Its protein product is CASSGSSGETYEQYF. The chain employs TRBV2 and TRBJ2-7, with 9 nucleotides matching TRBD2. This CDR3 is 15 amino acids long. J gave up 2 bases and V 4 bases, and 6 bases lay outside the gene matches. CDR1 SNHLY and CDR2 FYNNEI come from the germline V gene.

This clone was detected once. The gene calls are TRBV7-9 and TRBJ2-5; 7 nucleotides line up with TRBD1. The CDR3 contains 14 residues. CDR1 and CDR2 from the germline V gene are SEHNR and FQNEAQ (reference sequence). The junction had 7 bases not matched to a gene; V was cut back by 5 bases and J by 4 bases. The CDR3 loop reads CASSPLDRIETQYF. As DNA, the CDR3 is TGTGCCAGCAGCCCACTGGACAGGATAGAGACCCAGTACTTC.

This clone was seen only once. This sequence joins TRBV27 and TRBJ2-7; 8 bases are shared with TRBD2. The CDR3 loop spans 16 amino acids. CDR1 is MNHEY and CDR2 is SMNVEV in the germline V gene (reference sequence). J lost 6 bases, V lost 6 bases, and 16 bases had no gene match. The CDR3 DNA sequence: TGTGCCAGCAGCGTAATGGAACCGGGACTAGGAATCGAGCAGTACTTC. Its translation is CASSVMEPGLGIEQYF.

V gene TRBV12-5 combines with J gene TRBJ1-2; 8 bases line up with TRBD1. The CDR3 spans 17 residues. The germline V gene encodes CDR1 LGHNT and CDR2 FRNRAP. Trimming removed 3 bases from V and 4 bases from J; junction bases left unmatched: 13. CDR3 DNA sequence: TGTGCTAGTGGTTTTCCCGGGACAGGTATTTCCCTCTATGGCTACACCTTC. Protein: CASGFPGTGISLYGYTF.

Only a few counts were recorded for this clone. The V call is TRBV7-9, the J call TRBJ2-2; TRBD1 matches 9 bases. Germline V lookup: CDR1 SEHNR, CDR2 FQNEAQ (reference sequence). The CDR3 is 15 residues long. The ends lost 5 bases at V and 3 bases at J; junction bases unmatched: 4. CDR3 nucleotide sequence: TGTGCCAGCAGCGTGGGACAGGGAGACACCGGGGAGCTGTTTTTT. This sequence encodes CASSVGQGDTGELFF.

The V gene is TRBV29-1, the J gene TRBJ1-1; TRBD1 might be the D (6 bases). Trimming removed 7 bases at V and 1 base at J, with 28 bases between. Per germline, CDR1 SQVTM and CDR2 ANQGSEA. The CDR3 consists of 18 residues. The CDR3 sequence is CSARSVPHEGTTNTEAFF. The CDR3 bases are TGCAGCGCTCGCAGCGTTCCCCACGAGGGGACAACGAACACTGAAGCTTTCTTT.

The gene calls are TRBV6-5 and TRBJ2-5; 12 nucleotides agree with TRBD1. The germline gives CDR1 MNHEY, CDR2 SVGAGI. CDR3 size: 15 residues. V lost 6 bases and J lost 5; bases outside the gene matches: 7. CDR3 nucleotides: TGTGCCAGCAGGAAAGGGACAGGGGGCTGGGAGACCCAGTACTTC. Translated, it gives CASRKGTGGWETQYF.

The V call is TRBV6-5, the J call TRBJ2-3, with D possibly TRBD2 on 6 matching bases. Germline values: CDR1 MNHEY, CDR2 SVGAGI. Between the trimmed V and J ends, which lost 0 bases and 1 base, there was a span of 8 bases. CDR3 length: 15 amino acids. The CDR3 region is CASSYSPGGTDTQYF. CDR3 DNA: TGTGCCAGCAGTTACTCCCCGGGGGGCACAGATACGCAGTATTTT.

V gene TRBV10-3 combines with J gene TRBJ2-2, with D possibly being TRBD1 (5 bases). The CDR3 loop spans 17 amino acids. Germline CDR1 reads ENHRY; CDR2 reads SYGVKD. The V and J ends lost 5 bases and 0 bases respectively, with 16 bases between them. DNA for the CDR3: TGTGCCATCAGTACCGCCCCGACAGAGACGAACACCGGGGAGCTGTTTTTT. This codes for CAISTAPTETNTGELFF.

The J gene is TRBJ1-2, the V gene TRBV15, with D tentatively TRBD1 (6 bases). The CDR3 sequence is 19 residues long. Trimming took off 4 bases at V and 2 bases at J, with 26 bases between the two ends. Germline CDR1 reads LNHNV; CDR2 reads YYDKDF (reference sequence). The DNA for the CDR3 is TGTGCCACCAGCACAGCCCGCCTCCAAGTAGGGGGGGCAAACTATGGCTACACCTTC. As protein: CATSTARLQVGGANYGYTF. The whole variable domain, remainder taken from reference TRBV15 and TRBJ1-2, is DAMVIQNPRYQVTQFGKPVTLSCSQTLNHNVMYWYQQKSSQAPKLLFHYYDKDFNNEADTPDNFQSRRPNTSFCFLDIRSPGLGDTAMYLCATSTARLQVGGANYGYTFGSGTRLTVV.